This T cell receptor (beta chain) was sequenced for a study of T cell responses to AZD1222 COVID-19 vaccine. Overall study findings and caveats: Donors in the cohort were predominantly white British and more often female, and clonal diversity was possibly underestimated. When two AZD1222 doses had been given, Spike-specific TCR breadth and depth rose. Within unmutated variant regions lay the reported targets of nearly half of spike-specific TCRs.

Clones were read by immunoSEQ multiplex PCR, and TCRdb kept only the in-frame ones, dropping some. The data hold under 150,000 clones, with 80% to 95% observed a single time. The germline CDR1 and CDR2 sequences are MNHEY and SVGAGI. The CDR3 is 14 amino acids. Trimming removed 2 bases from V and 0 bases from J, with 7 bases in between. For this clone: Its antigen remains unidentified.

V gene TRBV6-5 combines with J gene TRBJ1-1, with D tentatively TRBD1 (5 bases). Here the sequenced sample was peripheral blood, taken on day 0 of MenACWY control vaccination. The origin of this receptor is an adult in good health. The CDR3 loop is CASSYQGLNTEAFF. The CDR3 DNA follows: TGTGCCAGCAGTTACCAGGGCTTGAACACTGAAGCTTTCTTT.